This T cell receptor (beta chain) originates from a study of blood T cell repertoires in COVID-19. In the study overall: From the United States, Italy and Spain came samples of acute and convalescent COVID-19. T cells, B-cell-depleted T cells, or PBMCs supplied cDNA or gDNA.

In the original analysis: It was from reference gene primer amplification that nucleated cell counts were estimated. The data were produced by immunoSEQ multiplex PCR, yet TCRdb's version contains in-frame clones alone and is incomplete. The V and J calls and clone size come from that table; D and trimming were worked out from the DNA. Seen here are fewer than 500,000 clones, roughly 90% observed once, and the top ten hold more than 1.4%. The CDR3 consists of 13 residues. V was trimmed by 3 bases and J by 6 bases, leaving 9 bases between them. The germline V gene has CDR1 SGHTA and CDR2 FQGNSA. The sequence was collected from a woman younger than 45 with active or convalescent COVID-19. The sample taken for sequencing was peripheral blood. The chain recombines TRBV7-2 with TRBJ1-5, with D possibly being TRBD1 (5 bases). The CDR3, as DNA: TGTGCCAGCAGCTTTCAGGGTGTTCAGCCCCAGCATTTT. The encoded protein is CASSFQGVQPQHF.